Below are 10 T cell receptor beta chains sequenced from a single sample in a study of blood T cell repertoires in COVID-19. The method was immunoSEQ multiplex PCR; TCRdb's version includes in-frame clones alone and lacks a portion of them. The sample lists 25,000 to 35,000 clones; approximately 67% were seen once. Sequenced material: peripheral blood. These receptor sequences come from a human donor in a cohort sampled during active COVID-19.

Judged by abundance, this clone is medium-sized. The J gene is TRBJ1-2, the V gene TRBV19; TRBD1 matches at 7 bases. The ends lost 7 bases at V and 7 bases at J; junction bases unmatched: 6. Germline V lookup: CDR1 LNHDA, CDR2 SQIVND (reference sequence). This CDR3 is 12 amino acids long. This CDR3 reads CASKEGARGYTF. CDR3 sequence (DNA): TGTGCCAGTAAGGAGGGGGCGCGTGGCTACACCTTC.

The chain couples TRBV10-3 to TRBJ2-3; a weak D match, TRBD1 (5 bases). Trimming pared 9 bases from V and 0 bases from J, leaving 16 bases between. The CDR3 is 15 amino acids. The V gene's germline CDR1 is ENHRY and CDR2 SYGVKD. CDR3 protein: CAIKGMTASTDTQYF. Written as DNA, the CDR3 is TGTGCCATAAAGGGAATGACAGCTAGCACAGATACGCAGTATTTT.

The chain carries TRBV28 and TRBJ2-3; D is perhaps TRBD1 (5 bases). Germline lookup yields CDR1 MDHEN and CDR2 SYDVKM. The CDR3 has 15 amino acids. The ends were cut back, 6 bases at V and 0 bases at J, with 13 bases in the middle. The CDR3 nucleotides read TGTGCCAGCAGCCTTCGACAGTTTAGCACAGATACGCAGTATTTT. Translation: CASSLRQFSTDTQYF.

The V and J genes are TRBV5-1 and TRBJ2-6; weak D call: TRBD2 (6 bases). The ends were cut back, 0 bases at V and 0 bases at J, with 13 bases in the middle. This CDR3 is 18 amino acids long. The germline CDR1 and CDR2 sequences are SGHRS and YFSETQ. Here the CDR3 reads CASSLVGREPSGANVLTF. The CDR3 DNA reads TGCGCCAGCAGCTTGGTAGGACGGGAGCCCTCTGGGGCCAACGTCCTGACTTTC.

The chain employs TRBV19 and TRBJ1-1; weak D call: TRBD1 (6 bases). Germline V gives CDR1 LNHDA, CDR2 SQIVND (reference sequence). Trimming removed 10 bases at V and 0 bases at J, with 15 bases between. CDR3 length: 14 residues. DNA for the CDR3: TGTGCCACCAAGGACAGTTTCCTGAACACTGAAGCTTTCTTT. Translated: CATKDSFLNTEAFF.

The chain links TRBV27 to TRBJ1-1; no firm D call. CDR1 and CDR2 (germline): MNHEY, SMNVEV (reference sequence). Trimming took 7 bases from V and 3 from J, leaving 12 bases between them. CDR3 size: 13 residues. The CDR3 protein is CASTSGRDTEAFF. In nucleotides, the CDR3 is TGTGCCAGCACTTCCGGGAGGGACACTGAAGCTTTCTTT.

The J gene is TRBJ1-1, the V gene TRBV6-4; D is undetermined. This CDR3 region has 16 residues. Germline V gene sequence: CDR1 MRHNA, CDR2 SNTAGT. V was shortened by 2 bases and J by 4 bases, with 17 bases between the two germline ends. This CDR3 is CASSDRRRERVTEAFF. The CDR3 DNA follows: TGTGCCAGCAGTGACCGACGGCGGGAACGGGTCACTGAAGCTTTCTTT.

V and J are TRBV7-2 and TRBJ1-2; D possibly corresponds to TRBD1 (5 bases). Germline lookup yields CDR1 SGHTA and CDR2 FQGNSA. V lost 5 bases, J lost 7 bases, and 14 bases lay in between. The CDR3 is 13 amino acids. The CDR3 DNA reads as TGTGCCAGCAGCGAATGGGGGGGAAGTGGCTACACCTTC. It encodes CASSEWGGSGYTF.

The CDR3 DNA sequence: TGTGCCACAACCCGGCCCGGGGGGAGCACTGAAGCTTTCTTT. Its protein product is CATTRPGGSTEAFF. The V gene is TRBV19, the J gene TRBJ1-1; possible D gene TRBD1, 5 bases. The CDR3 totals 14 residues. The germline gives CDR1 LNHDA, CDR2 SQIVND (reference sequence). Deletions cut 10 bases from V and 4 bases from J, with 19 bases between. Combining the CDR3 with reference TRBV19 and TRBJ1-1 gives the whole variable domain DGGITQSPKYLFRKEGQNVTLSCEQNLNHDAMYWYRQDPGQGLRLIYYSQIVNDFQKGDIAEGYSVSREKKESFPLTVTSAQKNPTAFYLCATTRPGGSTEAFFGQGTRLTVV.

This clone was seen a single time. The chain carries TRBV19 and TRBJ2-7, with D possibly being TRBD2 (5 bases). The CDR3 is made up of 14 amino acids. Germline CDR1 LNHDA, CDR2 SQIVND (reference sequence). The V gene lost 5 bases and the J gene lost 2 bases, with 13 bases spanning the gap. The CDR3 bases are TGTGCCAGTAGTCTTGGACTGGGGACCTACGAGCAGTACTTC. Its protein is CASSLGLGTYEQYF.